The clone carrying this T cell receptor (beta chain) was detected ten times or more. The antigen is undetermined. This sample is drawn from a study of T cells after yellow fever vaccination. Study-wide findings and caveats: One caveat is that FACS-sorted repertoires could contain abundant clonotypes contaminating from the bulk population. Subsequent booster samples again held most clones from primary vaccination (96% CD4, 85% to 90% CD8).

A universal primer site and UMIs were added as TCR cDNA was made by 5'RACE template switching. TCRdb called the 5' RACE reads again in MiXCR, with one record for every CDR3 protein. Here the sample spans 250,000 to 400,000 distinct CDR3 sequences, approximately 4.5% being singletons. The TCR was taken from a man between 18 and 35 years old who received the YFV17D yellow fever vaccine. Here the sequenced sample was PBMCs, taken 15 days after the yellow fever booster vaccination.

The CDR3 DNA reads TGTGCCAGCAGAAGGGGGGCCACTGAAGCTTTCTTT. It is translated as CASRRGATEAFF. The chain has TRBV6-5 and TRBJ1-1; D is perhaps TRBD1 (6 bases). Germline V gene sequence: CDR1 MNHEY, CDR2 SVGAGI. Deletions cut 6 bases from V and 4 bases from J, with 9 bases between. This CDR3 comprises 12 residues.